This TCR beta chain was identified in a study of T cells after yellow fever vaccination. Study information: For low cell numbers, libraries were made with SMART-Seq v4 Ultra Low Input.

Trimming left V 2 bases short and J 1 base short, with 18 bases between. The germline CDR1 and CDR2 sequences are DFQATT and SNEGSKA (reference sequence). This CDR3 has 17 amino acids. Production of TCR cDNA was by 5'RACE template switching, which also added a universal primer site and UMIs. A single record per CDR3 protein comes from TCRdb applying MiXCR to the 5' RACE reads. The data hold 350,000 to 450,000 distinct CDR3 sequences, with 6% to 8% observed a single time. This clonotype was counted a few times. Source: PBMCs, taken 5 days after the yellow fever booster vaccination. The sequence was collected from a man in his thirties or forties who received the YFV17D yellow fever vaccine. J is TRBJ2-4 and V is TRBV20-1, with a possible D match to TRBD1 (6 bases). The CDR3 loop reads CSARPGAGSLAKNIQYF. DNA of the CDR3: TGCAGTGCTAGACCAGGGGCGGGTAGTTTGGCCAAAAACATTCAGTACTTC.